These 8 T cell receptor beta chains share one sample of origin, sequenced in a study of T cell responses to AZD1222 COVID-19 vaccine. The assay was immunoSEQ multiplex PCR, and TCRdb's table has in-frame clones only and misses some. This table has around 80,000 clones, roughly 83% appearing once. This specimen consisted of peripheral blood, obtained on day 0 of AZD1222 vaccination. All receptors come from an adult in good health.

The chain has TRBV7-3 and TRBJ2-7; tentatively, D is TRBD2 (6 bases). The CDR3 runs to 15 residues. From germline, CDR1 is SGHTA and CDR2 FQGTGA. Trimming left V 2 bases short and J 0 bases short, with 11 bases between. CDR3 bases: TGTGCCAGCAGCTTATCGGCGGGGTCCTCCTACGAGCAGTACTTC. It translates to CASSLSAGSSYEQYF.

The sample holds one count of this clone. This chain connects TRBV6-5 to TRBJ1-1; D ambiguous. Trimming pared 0 bases from V and 5 bases from J, leaving 7 bases between. Germline V gene sequence: CDR1 MNHEY, CDR2 SVGAGI. CDR3 length equals 13 residues. The CDR3 DNA reads TGTGCCAGCAGTTACTCGAGCGAGACTGAAGCTTTCTTT. It yields the protein CASSYSSETEAFF.

The chain links TRBV5-1 to TRBJ2-5, with 9 bases lining up with TRBD2. J gave up 7 bases and V 2 bases, and 30 bases lay outside the gene matches. Germline V gives CDR1 SGHRS, CDR2 YFSETQ. This CDR3 is 22 amino acids long. DNA of the CDR3: TGCGCCAGCAGCTTTCTCTTTATTGGATTGGCGGGGGGGCCTTTTGTTTCAGTGACCCAGTACTTC. This sequence encodes CASSFLFIGLAGGPFVSVTQYF.

The V gene is TRBV29-1, the J gene TRBJ2-7, with 8 bases identical to TRBD2. CDR3 length equals 15 residues. The ends lost 3 bases at V and 6 bases at J; junction bases unmatched: 13. Per germline, CDR1 SQVTM and CDR2 ANQGSEA. DNA of the CDR3: TGCAGCGTTGATCCCAGCGGGGGCGCAACGGGCGAGCAGTACTTC. Encoded protein: CSVDPSGGATGEQYF.

The J gene is TRBJ2-7, the V gene TRBV28; 10 positions match TRBD2. In germline, CDR1 is MDHEN, CDR2 SYDVKM. CDR3 length: 16 residues. The V gene end was trimmed by 7 bases and the J gene end by 6 bases; junction bases not matched to a gene: 15. The CDR3 protein is CASTIFSTSGKGEQYF. The CDR3 region has the DNA TGTGCCAGCACTATTTTCTCAACTAGCGGGAAGGGCGAGCAGTACTTC. Together with reference TRBV28 and TRBJ2-7, the CDR3 gives the full variable domain: DVKVTQSSRYLVKRTGEKVFLECVQDMDHENMFWYRQDPGLGLRLIYFSYDVKMKEKGDIPEGYSVSREKKERFSLILESASTNQTSMYLCASTIFSTSGKGEQYFGPGTRLTVT.

Here the CDR3 DNA reads TGTGCCTGGAGAGGGGACAGAATCGGCTATGGCTACACCTTC. Protein: CAWRGDRIGYGYTF. The chain combines TRBV30 with TRBJ1-2; 7 nucleotides agree with TRBD1. Germline V gene sequence: CDR1 GTSNPN, CDR2 SVGIG (reference sequence). V gave up 3 bases and J gave up 4 bases; unmatched junction bases: 8. This CDR3 region has 14 residues.

This clone appeared a single time. The rearrangement links TRBV18 to TRBJ2-1, with a tentative D call TRBD1 (6 bases). Looked up from germline, CDR1 is KGHSH and CDR2 is LQKENI. CDR3 size: 14 residues. V lost 3 bases to trimming and J lost 5 bases, with 11 bases between them. The CDR3 here is CASSPYREHNEQFF. The DNA for the CDR3 is TGTGCCAGCTCACCGTACAGGGAACACAATGAGCAGTTCTTC. The whole variable domain, filled in from reference TRBV18 and TRBJ2-1, reads NAGVMQNPRHLVRRRGQEARLRCSPMKGHSHVYWYRQLPEEGLKFMVYLQKENIIDESGMPKERFSAEFPKEGPSILRIQQVVRGDSAAYFCASSPYREHNEQFFGPGTRLTVL.

The rearrangement uses TRBV5-8 and TRBJ2-2; TRBD1 matches at 10 bases. This CDR3 is built from 17 residues. Germline CDR1 SGHTS, CDR2 YDEGEE. Trimming took 2 bases from V and 4 from J; bases not matched to a gene: 8. The CDR3 coding sequence is TGTGCCAGCAGCTTCGAAAAGGGGACAGGGGTCACCGGGGAGCTGTTTTTT. Translation gives CASSFEKGTGVTGELFF.